These T cell receptor beta chains were read from a single sample in a study of blood T cell repertoires in COVID-19. Clones were sequenced by immunoSEQ multiplex PCR, and TCRdb holds only the in-frame ones, with some missing. Of some 140,000 clones in the sample, around 84% were seen once. Sequences were obtained from peripheral blood. These receptors were obtained from a woman of 80 years or more with acute or convalescent COVID-19. Both conserved end residues are part of each CDR3. Each record gives: V gene, J gene, D gene, clone size, CDR3 DNA, CDR3 protein. A D gene is named only where the DNA matches it firmly. A clone size is listed for some rows: how often the clone was seen (once, few, many), or a class if it is expanded.

TRBV6-2/TRBV6-3	TRBJ2-1	TRBD1	.	TGTGCCAGCAGTTACTTGGACAGGCCTGAGATTCAGTTCTTC	CASSYLDRPEIQFF
TRBV19	TRBJ2-1	.	.	TGTGCCAGTAGTATCACGGGGAGATCCAATGAGCAGTTCTTC	CASSITGRSNEQFF
TRBV27	TRBJ2-2	TRBD1	.	TGTGCCAGCAGTTCTGGACAGGGGTTTAACGGGGAGCTGTTTTTT	CASSSGQGFNGELFF
TRBV27	TRBJ1-1	TRBD1	few	TGTGCCAGCAGTGCAGGGGGCTTTACTGAAGCTTTCTTT	CASSAGGFTEAFF
TRBV7-2	TRBJ2-7	TRBD2	.	TGTGCCAGCAGCTTTGAAGCGGGGGAGTCCTACGAGCAGTACTTC	CASSFEAGESYEQYF
TRBV29-1	TRBJ1-1	.	.	TGCAGCGTTGGAGCACAGACCCTTTTAGGTGAAGCTTTCTTT	CSVGAQTLLGEAFF
TRBV5-4	TRBJ1-1	TRBD1	.	TGTGCCAGCAGCCAACAGGGGGGGAACACTGAAGCTTTCTTT	CASSQQGGNTEAFF
TRBV5-4	TRBJ2-7	TRBD2	.	TGTGCCAGCAGCGCCGGGACTAGCGGGGCCCTCTACGAGCAGTACTTC	CASSAGTSGALYEQYF
TRBV5-1	TRBJ2-4	.	.	TGCGCCAGCAGCTTGGCGGGTATTACCAAAAACATTCAGTACTTC	CASSLAGITKNIQYF
TRBV6-5	TRBJ1-1	.	.	TGTGCCAGCAGTTCGTACGGGGGGCTCCAAAACACTGAAGCTTTCTTT	CASSSYGGLQNTEAFF
TRBV7-9	TRBJ2-1	.	.	TGTGCCAGCAGCTTAGTGTGGAGCTCCTACAATGAGCAGTTCTTC	CASSLVWSSYNEQFF
TRBV29-1	TRBJ1-1	TRBD1	.	TGCAGCGTCGCCGGGACAGGGGGCGCGGGCACTGAAGCTTTCTTT	CSVAGTGGAGTEAFF
TRBV19	TRBJ2-2	.	.	TGTGCCAGTAGTATAGTCTGGGCTATGGGTTTTGGGGAGCTGTTTTTT	CASSIVWAMGFGELFF
TRBV5-4	TRBJ2-5	TRBD1	.	TGTGCCAGCAGCCACAGGACAGGACAACAAGAGACCCAGTACTTC	CASSHRTGQQETQYF
TRBV12-3/TRBV12-4	TRBJ2-7	.	few	TGTGCCAGCAGCCGGGGACAAAACTACGAGCAGTACTTC	CASSRGQNYEQYF
TRBV6-5	TRBJ1-1	TRBD1	.	TGTGCCAGCAGCCGACAGGGGGTGGACGCTGAAGCTTTCTTT	CASSRQGVDAEAFF
TRBV11-2	TRBJ2-2	.	.	TGTGCCAGCAGCTTTACTAGGGACACCGGGGAGCTGTTTTTT	CASSFTRDTGELFF
TRBV15	TRBJ1-1	TRBD1	.	TGTGCCACCAGCAGAGGTGAGGACAGGGGGTCGAAGAGAGTGACTGAAGCTTTCTTT	CATSRGEDRGSKRVTEAFF
TRBV10-3	TRBJ2-7	TRBD1	.	TGTGCCATCGCTGCTGCCGGGACAGAACTCTACGAGCAGTACTTC	CAIAAAGTELYEQYF